These 20 T cell receptor beta chains came from one sample sequenced in a study of T cells in Graves' hyperthyroidism and ophthalmopathy (dated by TCRdb to 2018 to 2020). The library was built by means of multiplex PCR. Sequencing used an Illumina HiSeq 2000. TCR beta CDR3 regions were amplified from RNA transcripts. The first round of RT-PCR for the TCR CDR3 was performed with the HTBI primer set and the Qiagen OneStep RT-PCR kit. TCRdb cleaned the public reads at Q25 with fastp, built clones with MiXCR and kept in-frame beta chains. When rows share a CDR3 protein, they turn into one entry using the most common DNA and genes. The sample data list about 760,000 distinct CDR3 sequences, and 30% to 40% of these were observed just once. The top ten clones comprise around 32% of the sample. What was sequenced was blood. The origin of the receptors is a woman in her thirties or forties with Graves' hyperthyroidism.

Turning to this clonotype: A read error may explain this, as a much larger clone is one base away. Likely a read error: the CDR3 ends without its conserved phenylalanine or tryptophan. This chain connects TRBV2 to TRBJ2-7; 10 bases are a match to TRBD2. The germline gives CDR1 SNHLY, CDR2 FYNNEI. CDR3 length equals 17 residues. J lost 0 bases, V lost 7 bases, and 12 bases had no gene match. The DNA of the CDR3 is TGTGCCAGCACCCAGGGTACTAGCGGGGTTTACTCCTACGAGCAGTACCTC. Translated: CASTQGTSGVYSYEQYL.

Only one count was recorded for this clonotype. A much larger clone lies one base from this, so it may be a read error. The CDR3 does not close with the conserved phenylalanine or tryptophan, likely indicating a read error. V gene TRBV19 combines with J gene TRBJ1-1; perhaps TRBD1 as D (6 bases). CDR3 length: 14 amino acids. Germline values: CDR1 LNHDA, CDR2 SQIVND (reference sequence). V lost 4 bases and J 2 bases, leaving 11 bases between the germline ends. The CDR3 DNA reads as TGTGCCAGTAGTAGAGGGACAACAAACACTGAAGCTTTCCTT. This gives the protein CASSRGTTNTEAFL.

The chain joins TRBV28 to TRBJ1-2; TRBD1 might be the D (6 bases). CDR1 and CDR2 from the germline V gene are MDHEN and SYDVKM. Deletions cut 6 bases from V and 8 bases from J, with 16 bases between. The CDR3 is 13 residues long. This chain's CDR3 is CASRIGQGNGYTF. CDR3 DNA sequence: TGTGCCAGCAGGATCGGGCAGGGGAACGGCTACACCTTC.

This clonotype has a handful of counts. The CDR3 nucleotides are TGTGCCAGCAGCTTAACAGACACTTACGAGCAGTACTTC. This translates into CASSLTDTYEQYF. This chain joins TRBV12-3 or TRBV12-4 and TRBJ2-7; D is unresolved. This CDR3 comprises 13 residues. Trimming shortened V by 6 bases and J by 4 bases, and 13 bases separated the two germline ends.

This chain uses TRBV12-3 or TRBV12-4 with TRBJ2-7, with D perhaps being TRBD1 or TRBD2 (5 bases each). The CDR3 contains 14 residues. The ends were cut back, 6 bases at V and 2 bases at J, with 14 bases in the middle. CDR3 in DNA: TGTGCCAGCAGCATCCGGGGCAGGACCTACGAGCAGTACTTC. Translated, it gives CASSIRGRTYEQYF.

Only one count was recorded for this clonotype. This chain joins TRBV6-5 and TRBJ1-5; a possible D gene is TRBD1 (5 bases). V lost 0 bases and J lost 3, with 9 bases in between. This CDR3 region has 15 residues. Germline V gene lookup returns CDR1 MNHEY and CDR2 SVGAGI. The CDR3 sequence: CASSYSPGNNQPQHF. CDR3 in DNA: TGTGCCAGCAGTTACTCGCCAGGGAACAATCAGCCCCAGCATTTT.

The chain couples TRBV20-1 to TRBJ2-7; 9 bases match TRBD2. V was pared by 2 bases and J by 7 bases, with 15 bases of the junction left unmatched. This CDR3 has 16 amino acids. Germline-derived CDR1 and CDR2 are DFQATT and SNEGSKA (reference sequence). CDR3 residues: CSARPWGLAGSKEQYF. CDR3 DNA sequence: TGCAGTGCTAGACCCTGGGGGCTAGCGGGATCCAAAGAGCAGTACTTC.

On this clonotype itself: A junction end diverges from the germline sequence, so it may reflect a read error. The chain carries TRBV10-2 and TRBJ2-2; D remains ambiguous. Germline V gene lookup returns CDR1 WSHSY and CDR2 SAAADI. The CDR3 sequence is 14 residues long. CDR3 amino acids: CASVPQLNTGELFF. The CDR3, as DNA: TGTGCCAGCGTACCACAGCTGAACACCGGGGAGCTGTTTTTT.

This clonotype has just a few counts. The V and J genes are TRBV5-1 and TRBJ2-5; 7 bases fit TRBD1. V was pared by 4 bases and J by 9 bases, with 15 bases of the junction left unmatched. Looked up from germline, CDR1 is SGHRS and CDR2 is YFSETQ. This CDR3 has 15 amino acids. CDR3 sequence reads: CASSPEGQKGEAQYF. The CDR3 nucleotides are TGCGCCAGCAGCCCAGAGGGACAGAAAGGCGAGGCCCAGTACTTC.

The table lists this clonotype with many counts. This chain links TRBV7-9 with TRBJ1-6; 9 nucleotides match TRBD1. V shed 5 bases, J shed 9 bases, and the junction held 8 bases outside the gene matches. CDR3 length equals 15 residues. CDR1 SEHNR and CDR2 FQNEAQ come from the germline V gene (reference sequence). The CDR3 here is CASSLTTGGGSPLHF. The CDR3 DNA follows: TGTGCCAGCAGCCTAACCACAGGGGGCGGTTCACCCCTCCACTTT.

To note about this clonotype: Germline and junction disagree at one end, which may indicate a read error. The chain is built from TRBV4-3 and TRBJ2-7; no clear D gene. Germline-derived CDR1 and CDR2 are LGHNA and YSLEER. The CDR3 contains 14 residues. In DNA, the CDR3 is TGCGCCAGCGGCCAAGATCTCGGGCGCTACGAGCAGTACTTC. Translation: CASGQDLGRYEQYF.

This sequence joins TRBV5-1 and TRBJ2-1; 12 bases agree with TRBD2. Per the germline V gene, CDR1 is SGHRS and CDR2 is YFSETQ. The CDR3 length is 15 residues. With 1 base clipped from V and 7 bases from J, the junction kept 3 bases outside the gene matches. CDR3 region: CASSLMTSGSNEQFF. In DNA, the CDR3 is TGCGCCAGCAGCTTGATGACTAGCGGGAGTAATGAGCAGTTCTTC.

The J gene is TRBJ1-3, the V gene TRBV6-6, with TRBD1 matching 7 bases. Germline V gene lookup returns CDR1 MNHNY and CDR2 SVGAGI (reference sequence). CDR3 length: 14 residues. V lost 6 bases and J lost 4; bases outside the gene matches: 6. Here the CDR3 reads CASRRTGPGNTIYF. DNA of the CDR3: TGTGCCAGCAGGAGGACAGGTCCCGGAAACACCATATATTTT.

This clonotype occurred a few times. This sequence joins TRBV6-5 and TRBJ1-5; D unresolved. Germline V gene sequence: CDR1 MNHEY, CDR2 SVGAGI. V was trimmed by 6 bases and J by 5 bases, leaving 11 bases between them. There are 13 residues in the CDR3. CDR3 in amino acids: CASSPSPDQPQHF. In DNA, the CDR3 is TGTGCCAGCAGCCCGAGCCCTGATCAGCCCCAGCATTTT.

The CDR3 DNA reads as TGTGCCAGCAGACCGGGGACGGCTGAAGCTTTCTTT. Its protein product is CASRPGTAEAFF. J is TRBJ1-1 and V is TRBV6-2 or TRBV6-3; D perhaps matches TRBD1 (5 bases). Trimming took 6 bases from V and 6 from J, leaving 11 bases between them. The CDR3 covers 12 residues. Germline-derived CDR1 and CDR2 are MNHEY and SVGEGT.

This clonotype was detected only a few times. V gene TRBV12-3 or TRBV12-4 combines with J gene TRBJ2-2; 9 bases agree with TRBD2. After removal of 3 bases from V and 2 bases from J, the junction contained 4 bases not matched to a gene. The CDR3 is made up of 16 amino acids. CDR3 nucleotide sequence: TGTGCCAGCAGTTTTATAGCGGGAGTAAACACCGGGGAGCTGTTTTTT. This encodes CASSFIAGVNTGELFF.

The chain employs TRBV29-1 and TRBJ2-3; weak D call: TRBD1 (7 bases). The V gene lost 4 bases and the J gene lost 6 bases, with 14 bases spanning the gap. The germline V gene encodes CDR1 SQVTM and CDR2 ANQGSEA. This CDR3 is 13 amino acids long. The chain's CDR3 is CSVGRTGGDTQYF. The CDR3 DNA follows: TGCAGCGTTGGACGGACAGGAGGGGATACGCAGTATTTT.

V is TRBV10-3 and J is TRBJ2-7; D possibly corresponds to TRBD1 (5 bases). The CDR3 runs to 12 residues. V was clipped by 6 bases and J by 2 bases, with 8 bases between them. Germline V CDR1 and CDR2: ENHRY, SYGVKD. CDR3 bases: TGTGCCATCAGGGCCAGGGCCTACGAGCAGTACTTC. Translating it yields CAIRARAYEQYF.

This clonotype turned up a few times. This chain links TRBV20-1 with TRBJ2-5, with D perhaps TRBD2 (6 bases). The V and J ends lost 1 base and 5 bases respectively, with 14 bases between them. The CDR3 is made up of 14 amino acids. CDR1 DFQATT and CDR2 SNEGSKA come from the germline V gene (reference sequence). The CDR3 protein is CSARGSEGRETQYF. CDR3 in DNA: TGCAGTGCTAGAGGTTCCGAGGGGAGGGAGACCCAGTACTTC.

This clonotype was detected ten times or more. This chain joins TRBV7-8 and TRBJ1-4; D remains ambiguous. V was pared by 2 bases and J by 4 bases, with 8 bases between. CDR1 SGHVS and CDR2 FQNEAQ come from the germline V gene. This CDR3 is built from 14 residues. The CDR3: CASSLQRFNEKLFF. Written as DNA, the CDR3 is TGTGCCAGCAGCTTACAGCGATTTAATGAAAAACTGTTTTTT.